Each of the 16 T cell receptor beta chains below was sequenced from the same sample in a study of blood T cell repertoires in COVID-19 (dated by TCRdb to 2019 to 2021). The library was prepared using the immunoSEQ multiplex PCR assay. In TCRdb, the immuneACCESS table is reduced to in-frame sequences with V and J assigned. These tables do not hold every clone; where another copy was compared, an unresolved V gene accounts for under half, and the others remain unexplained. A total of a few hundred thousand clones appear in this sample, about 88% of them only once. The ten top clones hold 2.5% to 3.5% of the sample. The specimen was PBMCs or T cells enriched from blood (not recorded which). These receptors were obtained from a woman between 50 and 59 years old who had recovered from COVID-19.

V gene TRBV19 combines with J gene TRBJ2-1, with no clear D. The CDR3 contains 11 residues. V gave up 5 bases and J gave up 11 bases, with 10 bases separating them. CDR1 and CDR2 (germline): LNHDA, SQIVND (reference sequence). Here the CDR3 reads CASSVFLKQFF. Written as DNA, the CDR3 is TGTGCCAGTAGTGTTTTCCTTAAGCAGTTCTTC.

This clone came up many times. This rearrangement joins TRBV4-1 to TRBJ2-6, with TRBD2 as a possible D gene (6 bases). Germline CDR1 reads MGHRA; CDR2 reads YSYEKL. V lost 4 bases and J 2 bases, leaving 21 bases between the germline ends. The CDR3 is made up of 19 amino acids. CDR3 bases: TGCGCCAGCAGCCCCCCAAAGGTATACGGGAGAACTGGGGCCAACGTCCTGACTTTC. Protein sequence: CASSPPKVYGRTGANVLTF.

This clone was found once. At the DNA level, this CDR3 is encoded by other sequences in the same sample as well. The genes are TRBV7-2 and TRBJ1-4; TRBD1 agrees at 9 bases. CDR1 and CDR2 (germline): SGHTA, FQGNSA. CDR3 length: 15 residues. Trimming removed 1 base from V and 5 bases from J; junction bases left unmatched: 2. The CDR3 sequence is CASSLVGTGNEKLFF. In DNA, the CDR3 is TGTGCCAGCAGCTTAGTTGGGACAGGGAATGAAAAACTGTTTTTT. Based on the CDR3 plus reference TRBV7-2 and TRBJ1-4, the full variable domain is GAGVSQSPSNKVTEKGKDVELRCDPISGHTALYWYRQSLGQGLEFLIYFQGNSAPDKSGLPSDRFSAERTGGSVSTLTIQRTQQEDSAVYLCASSLVGTGNEKLFFGSGTQLSVL.

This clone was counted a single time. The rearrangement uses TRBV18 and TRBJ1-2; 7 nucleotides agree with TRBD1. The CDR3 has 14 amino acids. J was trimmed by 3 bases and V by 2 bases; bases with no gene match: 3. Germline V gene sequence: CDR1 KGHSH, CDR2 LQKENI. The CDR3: CASSPYDRDYGYTF. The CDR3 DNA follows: TGTGCCAGCTCACCATATGACAGGGACTATGGCTACACCTTC.

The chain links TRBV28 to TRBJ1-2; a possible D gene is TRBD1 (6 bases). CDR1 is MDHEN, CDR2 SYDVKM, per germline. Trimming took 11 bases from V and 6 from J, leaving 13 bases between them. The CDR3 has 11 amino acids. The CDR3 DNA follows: TGTGCCGCTAAACAGGGTAATGGCTACACCTTC. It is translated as CAAKQGNGYTF.

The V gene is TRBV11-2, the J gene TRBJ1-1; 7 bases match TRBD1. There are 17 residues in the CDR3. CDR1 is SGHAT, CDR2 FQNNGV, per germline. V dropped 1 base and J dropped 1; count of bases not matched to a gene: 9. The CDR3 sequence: CASSLVGWTGRNTEAFF. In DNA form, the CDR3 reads TGTGCCAGCAGCTTAGTGGGGTGGACAGGACGGAACACTGAAGCTTTCTTT.

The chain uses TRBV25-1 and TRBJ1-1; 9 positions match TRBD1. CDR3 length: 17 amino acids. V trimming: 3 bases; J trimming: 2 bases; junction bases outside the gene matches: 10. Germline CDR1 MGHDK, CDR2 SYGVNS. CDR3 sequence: CASSDHRDRVPNTEAFF. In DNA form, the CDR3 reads TGTGCCAGCAGTGACCATAGGGACAGGGTCCCTAACACTGAAGCTTTCTTT.

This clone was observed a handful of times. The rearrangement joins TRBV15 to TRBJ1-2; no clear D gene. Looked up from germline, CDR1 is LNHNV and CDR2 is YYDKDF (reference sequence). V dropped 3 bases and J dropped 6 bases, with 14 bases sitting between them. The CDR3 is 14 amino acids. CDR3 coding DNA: TGTGCCACCAGCAGGGGTAAGACAAGAGATGGCTACACCTTC. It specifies CATSRGKTRDGYTF.

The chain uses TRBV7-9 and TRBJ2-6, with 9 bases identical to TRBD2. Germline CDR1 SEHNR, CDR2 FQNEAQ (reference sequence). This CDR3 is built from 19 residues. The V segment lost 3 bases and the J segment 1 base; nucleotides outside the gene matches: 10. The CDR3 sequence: CASSFPRREGRSGANVLTF. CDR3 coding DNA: TGTGCCAGCAGCTTTCCGAGGCGGGAGGGCCGGTCTGGGGCCAACGTCCTGACTTTC.

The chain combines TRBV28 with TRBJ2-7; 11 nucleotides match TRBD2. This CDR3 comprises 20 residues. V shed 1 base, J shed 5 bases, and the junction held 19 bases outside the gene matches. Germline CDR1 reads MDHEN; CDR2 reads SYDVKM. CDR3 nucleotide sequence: TGTGCCAGCAGTTTATCACCGATTTCCGCTAGCGGGAGGACGATTCACGAGCAGTACTTC. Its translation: CASSLSPISASGRTIHEQYF.

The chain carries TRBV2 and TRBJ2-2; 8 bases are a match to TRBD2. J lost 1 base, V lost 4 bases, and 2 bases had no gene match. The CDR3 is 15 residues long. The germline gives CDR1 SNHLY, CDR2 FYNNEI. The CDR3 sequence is CASSVAGGNTGELFF. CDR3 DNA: TGTGCCAGCAGTGTTGCGGGGGGGAACACCGGGGAGCTGTTTTTT. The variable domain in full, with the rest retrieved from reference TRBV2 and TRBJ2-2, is EPEVTQTPSHQVTQMGQEVILRCVPISNHLYFYWYRQILGQKVEFLVSFYNNEISEKSEIFDDQFSVERPDGSNFTLKIRSTKLEDSAMYFCASSVAGGNTGELFFGEGSRLTVL.

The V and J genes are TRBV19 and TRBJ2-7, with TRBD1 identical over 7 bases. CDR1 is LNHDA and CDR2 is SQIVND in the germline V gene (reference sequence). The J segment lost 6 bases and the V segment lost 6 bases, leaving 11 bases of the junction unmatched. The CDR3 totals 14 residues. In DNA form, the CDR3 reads TGTGCCAGTAGGAAGACAGGGTCGGGGAGCGAGCAGTACTTC. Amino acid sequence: CASRKTGSGSEQYF.

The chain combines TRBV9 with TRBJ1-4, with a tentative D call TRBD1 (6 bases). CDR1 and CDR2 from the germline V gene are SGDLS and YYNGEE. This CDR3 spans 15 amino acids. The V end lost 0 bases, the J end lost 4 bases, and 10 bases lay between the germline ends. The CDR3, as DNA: TGTGCCAGCAGCGTAGGCGGACAGTTTAATGAAAAACTGTTTTTT. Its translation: CASSVGGQFNEKLFF.

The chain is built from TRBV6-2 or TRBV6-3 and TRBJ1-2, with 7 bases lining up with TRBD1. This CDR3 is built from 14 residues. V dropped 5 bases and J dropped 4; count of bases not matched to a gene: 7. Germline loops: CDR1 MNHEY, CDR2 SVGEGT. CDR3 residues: CASSRNGDSYGYTF. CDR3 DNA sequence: TGTGCCAGCAGTCGGAATGGGGACAGCTATGGCTACACCTTC.

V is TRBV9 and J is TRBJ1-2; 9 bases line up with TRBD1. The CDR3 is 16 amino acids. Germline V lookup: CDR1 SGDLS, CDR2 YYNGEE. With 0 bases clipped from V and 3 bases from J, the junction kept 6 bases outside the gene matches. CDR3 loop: CASSVVGTGLDYGYTF. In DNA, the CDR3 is TGTGCCAGCAGCGTAGTAGGGACAGGGTTGGACTATGGCTACACCTTC. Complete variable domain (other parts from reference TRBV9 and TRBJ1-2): DSGVTQTPKHLITATGQRVTLRCSPRSGDLSVYWYQQSLDQGLQFLIQYYNGEERAKGNILERFSAQQFPDLHSELNLSSLELGDSALYFCASSVVGTGLDYGYTFGSGTRLTVV.

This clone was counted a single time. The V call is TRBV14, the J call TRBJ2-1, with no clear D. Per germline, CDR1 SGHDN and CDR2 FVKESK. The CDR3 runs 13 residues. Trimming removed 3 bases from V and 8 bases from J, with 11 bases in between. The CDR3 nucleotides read TGTGCCAGCAGCCAGTACTATGGCGATGAGCAGTTCTTC. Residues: CASSQYYGDEQFF.